Presented here are 17 T cell receptor beta chains from one specimen sequenced in a study of blood T cells in healthy people across ages. Next came a second PCR, run for about 7 to 12 cycles, which used a sample-barcoded 5' primer along with a J-beta primer mix. A single record per CDR3 protein comes from TCRdb applying MiXCR to the 5' RACE reads. The sample contains 1.5 million to 2 million distinct CDR3 sequences, roughly 49% of which appear only once. Sequencing was done on a sample of blood. The receptors derive from a middle-aged woman in good health.

This clonotype has more than one count but fewer than ten. V and J are TRBV7-2 and TRBJ1-6; maybe TRBD1 (5 bases). Germline lookup yields CDR1 SGHTA and CDR2 FQGNSA. This CDR3 comprises 17 residues. V was trimmed by 2 bases and J by 0 bases, leaving 11 bases between them. CDR3 nucleotide sequence: TGTGCCAGCAGCTTAATTCCAGGGAGCTCCTATAATTCACCCCTCCACTTT. Translated: CASSLIPGSSYNSPLHF.

This clonotype was found many times. This rearrangement joins TRBV29-1 to TRBJ2-1; D call uncertain. V gave up 8 bases and J gave up 0 bases, with 8 bases separating them. The CDR3 totals 12 residues. CDR1 is SQVTM and CDR2 is ANQGSEA in the germline V gene. Written as DNA, the CDR3 is TGCAGCACTGCGGACTCCTACAATGAGCAGTTCTTC. The encoded protein is CSTADSYNEQFF.

Only a few counts were recorded for this clonotype. CDR3 DNA: TGTGCCAGCAGAGCCGGGACAGGGACGAATCAGCCCCAGCATTTT. Its translation: CASRAGTGTNQPQHF. This chain joins TRBV6-1 and TRBJ1-5; 9 bases line up with TRBD1. This CDR3 spans 15 amino acids. The J segment lost 4 bases and the V segment lost 6 bases, leaving 7 bases of the junction unmatched. Germline CDR1 and CDR2: MNHNS and SASEGT.

This clonotype showed up just a few times. The chain carries TRBV20-1 and TRBJ2-1; 8 nucleotides line up with TRBD2. From germline, CDR1 is DFQATT and CDR2 SNEGSKA (reference sequence). The CDR3 runs 14 residues. The CDR3 DNA sequence: TGCGTTGCTGAGAGCGGGGGCGCCTACAATGAGCAGTTCTTC. Its protein is CVAESGGAYNEQFF.

V usage is TRBV27 and J usage is TRBJ1-1; 10 nucleotides match TRBD1. Losses at the gene ends were 4 bases for V and 5 bases for J; bases not matched to a gene: 13. The CDR3 has 17 amino acids. Germline CDR1 is MNHEY and CDR2 is SMNVEV (reference sequence). The CDR3 region has the DNA TGTGCCAGCAGTTATACCGGGACAGGGGTCGTGTGGACTGAAGCTTTCTTT. Its translation is CASSYTGTGVVWTEAFF.

This clonotype was picked up a small number of times. This chain uses TRBV7-3 with TRBJ2-3, with unresolved D. Germline assignment: CDR1 SGHTA and CDR2 FQGTGA. Trimming removed 0 bases at V and 3 bases at J, with 7 bases between. The CDR3 extends over 14 amino acids. The CDR3, as DNA: TGTGCCAGCAGCTTAACCGTGCCGACAGATACGCAGTATTTT. It is translated as CASSLTVPTDTQYF.

In this sample, this clonotype turned up a few times. V usage is TRBV11-2 and J usage is TRBJ2-3; no definite D call. With 5 bases removed from V and 0 bases from J, the gap between germline ends came to 12 bases. From germline, CDR1 is SGHAT and CDR2 FQNNGV. The CDR3 totals 15 residues. The CDR3 loop is CASSPTTFSTDTQYF. The CDR3 DNA sequence: TGTGCCAGCAGCCCGACGACATTTAGCACAGATACGCAGTATTTT.

This clonotype appeared a single time. The CDR3 region is CASSRIQGSSSGNTIYF. CDR3 coding DNA: TGTGCCAGCAGCCGAATACAGGGGTCGTCCTCTGGAAACACCATATATTTT. The genes are TRBV6-1 and TRBJ1-3, with 7 bases that match TRBD1. The J segment lost 0 bases and the V segment lost 6 bases, leaving 11 bases of the junction unmatched. The germline V gene has CDR1 MNHNS and CDR2 SASEGT. The CDR3 contains 17 residues.

This clonotype appeared a few times. The chain is built from TRBV20-1 and TRBJ2-7; 8 bases line up with TRBD1. Germline lookup yields CDR1 DFQATT and CDR2 SNEGSKA (reference sequence). The CDR3 consists of 14 residues. V dropped 2 bases and J dropped 2; count of bases not matched to a gene: 5. The CDR3 bases are TGCAGTGCTAGACCCAGCAGGGGGCCCTACGAGCAGTACTTC. This codes for CSARPSRGPYEQYF.

The chain couples TRBV7-9 to TRBJ2-3; weak D call: TRBD2 (6 bases). V lost 6 bases and J lost 3, with 16 bases in between. Germline CDR1 is SEHNR and CDR2 is FQNEAQ (reference sequence). There are 15 residues in the CDR3. The CDR3 loop is CASSTAPGGTDTQYF. CDR3 coding DNA: TGTGCCAGCAGTACCGCCCCCGGGGGAACAGATACGCAGTATTTT.

This clonotype was detected only a few times. The gene calls are TRBV15 and TRBJ2-5; D remains unclear. Between the trimmed V and J ends, which lost 3 bases and 4 bases, there was a span of 3 bases. The CDR3 extends over 11 amino acids. Germline CDR1 is LNHNV and CDR2 is YYDKDF (reference sequence). CDR3 DNA sequence: TGTGCCACCAGCAGTATAGAGACCCAGTACTTC. This encodes CATSSIETQYF.

This sequence joins TRBV11-2 and TRBJ2-3; 7 bases map to TRBD2. The CDR3 runs to 15 residues. Germline CDR1 SGHAT, CDR2 FQNNGV. The J segment lost 3 bases and the V segment lost 0 bases, leaving 3 bases of the junction unmatched. CDR3 coding DNA: TGTGCCAGCAGCTTAGACGGGGGGTGGACAGATACGCAGTATTTT. This codes for CASSLDGGWTDTQYF.

This clonotype has just a few counts. The chain joins TRBV12-3 or TRBV12-4 to TRBJ2-6; the D gene could be TRBD1 or TRBD2 (5 bases each). V was clipped by 5 bases and J by 1 base, with 15 bases between them. The CDR3 has 17 residues. CDR3 sequence reads: CASSPRGPGSGANVLTF. CDR3 in DNA: TGTGCCAGCAGTCCAAGGGGACCCGGGTCTGGGGCCAACGTCCTGACTTTC.

This chain uses TRBV7-6 with TRBJ1-4; 9 bases agree with TRBD1. The germline V gene has CDR1 SGHVS and CDR2 FNYEAQ. The CDR3 is 15 amino acids. Trimming cost V 5 bases and J 5 bases; bases outside gene matches: 6. The chain's CDR3 is CASSTSTGGNEKLFF. The CDR3 DNA follows: TGTGCCAGCAGCACCTCTACAGGGGGCAATGAAAAACTGTTTTTT.

This clonotype appeared a few times. The chain joins TRBV27 to TRBJ2-4; 7 bases are a match to TRBD1. CDR1 MNHEY and CDR2 SMNVEV come from the germline V gene (reference sequence). This CDR3 contains 19 residues. Trimming at V came to 2 bases and at J to 2 bases, leaving 15 bases not matched to a gene. The CDR3 bases are TGTGCCAGCAGTTTAGCCCCGGCCCAGACAGGGTTGTCCAAAAACATTCAGTACTTC. Its protein product is CASSLAPAQTGLSKNIQYF.

J is TRBJ2-4 and V is TRBV4-1; no definite D call. Looked up from germline, CDR1 is MGHRA and CDR2 is YSYEKL. The length of the CDR3 is 17 residues. The V gene lost 4 bases and the J gene lost 8 bases, with 24 bases spanning the gap. The CDR3, as DNA: TGCGCCAGCAGCCGCATTTACTCTGGTGGGCCCACGGACATTCAGTACTTC. Translation: CASSRIYSGGPTDIQYF.

This clonotype was observed a handful of times. The V gene is TRBV20-1, the J gene TRBJ2-5, with 11 bases lining up with TRBD2. The CDR3 has 15 amino acids. The ends lost 3 bases at V and 1 base at J; junction bases unmatched: 4. The germline CDR1 and CDR2 sequences are DFQATT and SNEGSKA (reference sequence). Written as DNA, the CDR3 is TGCAGTGCTAGGCTAGCGGGGGGAGCCCAAGAGACCCAGTACTTC. Protein sequence: CSARLAGGAQETQYF.